The 20 T cell receptor beta chains given below trace back to one sample, sequenced in a study of T cell changes during pregnancy in multiple sclerosis. Sequencing was performed with immunoSEQ multiplex PCR; in TCRdb, only in-frame clones are kept and a portion is missing. The table includes about 36,000 clones, 90% to 95% detected once. The sequences come from CD4+ T cells from peripheral blood mononuclear cells, collected in the second trimester of pregnancy. The origin of the receptors is a female donor in good health, enrolled as a control in a pregnancy study.

This chain links TRBV7-9 with TRBJ2-7, with 7 bases aligning to TRBD1. Germline values: CDR1 SEHNR, CDR2 FQNEAQ (reference sequence). V was pared by 5 bases and J by 0 bases, with 4 bases of the junction left unmatched. CDR3 length: 14 residues. For the CDR3, the DNA is TGTGCCAGCAGCGAACGGGACAGCTCCTACGAGCAGTACTTC. This encodes CASSERDSSYEQYF.

The V and J genes are TRBV10-3 and TRBJ1-1; D gene unclear. Per the germline V gene, CDR1 is ENHRY and CDR2 is SYGVKD. CDR3 length: 15 amino acids. V lost 4 bases, J lost 0 bases, and 12 bases lay in between. The CDR3 reads CAISVFNTLNTEAFF. The DNA of the CDR3 is TGTGCCATCAGTGTATTTAACACCCTGAACACTGAAGCTTTCTTT.

The V and J genes are TRBV19 and TRBJ2-3; 8 bases line up with TRBD1. Unmatched junction bases numbered 10, after V lost 6 bases and J lost 2 bases. Germline lookup yields CDR1 LNHDA and CDR2 SQIVND (reference sequence). The CDR3 spans 16 residues. The DNA of the CDR3 is TGTGCCAGTAGGGTCAGACAGGGGTCCTACACAGATACGCAGTATTTT. It translates to CASRVRQGSYTDTQYF. The complete variable domain, with remaining parts taken from reference TRBV19 and TRBJ2-3, reads DGGITQSPKYLFRKEGQNVTLSCEQNLNHDAMYWYRQDPGQGLRLIYYSQIVNDFQKGDIAEGYSVSREKKESFPLTVTSAQKNPTAFYLCASRVRQGSYTDTQYFGPGTRLTVL.

This chain uses TRBV30 with TRBJ1-2, with 8 nucleotides matching TRBD1. The V segment lost 1 base and the J segment 1 base; nucleotides outside the gene matches: 2. CDR1 and CDR2 (germline): GTSNPN, SVGIG (reference sequence). CDR3 length: 14 residues. CDR3 sequence: CAWSGDRNNYGYTF. CDR3 sequence (DNA): TGTGCCTGGAGTGGGGACAGGAATAACTATGGCTACACCTTC.

A single count supports this clone. The V and J genes are TRBV5-4 and TRBJ1-2; D not certain. The germline gives CDR1 SGHNT, CDR2 YYREEE (reference sequence). V lost 4 bases and J lost 0, with 10 bases in between. The CDR3 has 14 residues. The CDR3 nucleotides read TGTGCCAGCAGCCAAGAGAGTACTAACTATGGCTACACCTTC. Translating gives CASSQESTNYGYTF.

The V gene is TRBV7-8, the J gene TRBJ2-7; 7 nucleotides match TRBD1. CDR3 length equals 17 residues. Germline V lookup: CDR1 SGHVS, CDR2 FQNEAQ. V dropped 5 bases and J dropped 4; count of bases not matched to a gene: 17. In DNA form, the CDR3 reads TGTGCCAGCAGCGTCGTCGAGACAGGGAAACTCTCTTACGAGCAGTACTTC. Amino acid sequence: CASSVVETGKLSYEQYF.

The chain employs TRBV10-3 and TRBJ2-7; the match to TRBD1 covers 7 bases. Per germline, CDR1 ENHRY and CDR2 SYGVKD. CDR3 length equals 20 residues. V trimming: 5 bases; J trimming: 6 bases; junction bases outside the gene matches: 28. CDR3 coding DNA: TGTGCCATCAGTAAAACAGGGGTTACCGCGAGCAGTGGGGGTTACCGCGAGCAGTACTTC. It yields the protein CAISKTGVTASSGGYREQYF.

V is TRBV10-2 and J is TRBJ1-5, with D possibly being TRBD1 (6 bases). Trimming left V 8 bases short and J 5 bases short, with 10 bases between. From germline, CDR1 is WSHSY and CDR2 SAAADI. This CDR3 is 12 amino acids long. The chain's CDR3 is CASGQTHQPQHF. DNA of the CDR3: TGCGCCAGCGGACAGACCCATCAGCCCCAGCATTTT.

This chain uses TRBV2 with TRBJ2-3; 7 nucleotides line up with TRBD2. The J segment lost 2 bases and the V segment lost 6 bases, leaving 5 bases of the junction unmatched. CDR3 size: 14 residues. Germline-derived CDR1 and CDR2 are SNHLY and FYNNEI. The CDR3 DNA reads TGTGCCAGCAGCCGGACTAGGTTCACAGATACGCAGTATTTT. Protein: CASSRTRFTDTQYF.

The CDR3 DNA reads TGTGCCAGTAGTATCGTCCGGGATCTCGCTGAAGCTTTCTTT. Its protein product is CASSIVRDLAEAFF. The chain couples TRBV19 to TRBJ1-1; D gene uncertain. Trimming cost V 3 bases and J 6 bases, with 14 bases left between them. CDR3 length equals 14 residues. Germline CDR1 reads LNHDA; CDR2 reads SQIVND (reference sequence).

The chain uses TRBV5-1 and TRBJ1-2; a weak D match, TRBD1 (5 bases). Per the germline V gene, CDR1 is SGHRS and CDR2 is YFSETQ. The CDR3 loop spans 14 amino acids. Trimming removed 4 bases from V and 0 bases from J, with 10 bases in between. CDR3 sequence reads: CASSGGTSNYGYTF. CDR3 DNA sequence: TGCGCCAGCAGCGGCGGGACTTCTAACTATGGCTACACCTTC.

The rearrangement links TRBV9 to TRBJ2-7; D uncertain. The CDR3 is 14 amino acids. Germline CDR1 SGDLS, CDR2 YYNGEE. V was clipped by 2 bases and J by 1 base, with 10 bases between them. The DNA of the CDR3 is TGTGCCAGCAGCGTTGGCAGAAATTCCTACGAGCAGTACTTC. Amino acids: CASSVGRNSYEQYF.

V and J are TRBV19 and TRBJ2-3; D is possibly TRBD1 (7 bases). Germline assignment: CDR1 LNHDA and CDR2 SQIVND (reference sequence). Trimming cost V 10 bases and J 4 bases, with 21 bases left between them. The CDR3 totals 15 residues. CDR3 sequence (DNA): TGTGCCACCGAGGAGGGGGCGAGGGGCGCAGATACGCAGTATTTT. Protein product: CATEEGARGADTQYF. Combining the CDR3 with reference TRBV19 and TRBJ2-3 gives the whole variable domain DGGITQSPKYLFRKEGQNVTLSCEQNLNHDAMYWYRQDPGQGLRLIYYSQIVNDFQKGDIAEGYSVSREKKESFPLTVTSAQKNPTAFYLCATEEGARGADTQYFGPGTRLTVL.

The CDR3 DNA follows: TGCGCCAGCAGCTTGGGAGGGTCCAGCATTCAAGAGACCCAGTACTTC. This translates into CASSLGGSSIQETQYF. V is TRBV5-1 and J is TRBJ2-5, with D tentatively TRBD2 (5 bases). Trimming left V 0 bases short and J 2 bases short, with 14 bases between. The CDR3 is made up of 16 amino acids. The germline CDR1 and CDR2 sequences are SGHRS and YFSETQ.

Here the CDR3 DNA reads TGTGCCAGCAGCTTAAATCCCGGAGGGCAGTTCTTC. Its protein is CASSLNPGGQFF. The genes are TRBV7-2 and TRBJ2-1; D perhaps matches TRBD2 (5 bases). Germline V lookup: CDR1 SGHTA, CDR2 FQGNSA. V was shortened by 2 bases and J by 12 bases, with 11 bases between the two germline ends. This CDR3 is built from 12 residues.

The CDR3 sequence: CASSPWAGANTGELFF. DNA for the CDR3: TGTGCCAGCAGCCCTTGGGCAGGGGCGAACACCGGGGAGCTGTTTTTT. This sequence joins TRBV7-8 and TRBJ2-2; tentatively, D is TRBD1 (6 bases). Germline V gene data show CDR1 as SGHVS and CDR2 as FQNEAQ. Between the trimmed V and J ends, which lost 5 bases and 0 bases, there was a span of 13 bases. CDR3 length: 16 amino acids.

CDR3 amino acids: CAWFLAGGPYNEQFF. DNA of the CDR3: TGTGCCTGGTTTCTAGCGGGGGGGCCTTACAATGAGCAGTTCTTC. The chain combines TRBV30 with TRBJ2-1, with 12 bases identical to TRBD2. Looked up from germline, CDR1 is GTSNPN and CDR2 is SVGIG (reference sequence). This CDR3 contains 15 residues. Trimming removed 5 bases from V and 4 bases from J; junction bases left unmatched: 6. Using reference TRBV30 and TRBJ2-1 for the parts outside the CDR3, the full variable domain is SQTIHQWPATLVQPVGSPLSLECTVEGTSNPNLYWYRQAAGRGLQLLFYSVGIGQISSEVPQNLSASRPQDRQFILSSKKLLLSDSGFYLCAWFLAGGPYNEQFFGPGTRLTVL.

V and J are TRBV13 and TRBJ2-7; D gene uncertain. Trimming left V 2 bases short and J 5 bases short, with 4 bases between. CDR3 length: 11 amino acids. Per germline, CDR1 PRHDT and CDR2 FYEKMQ (reference sequence). The CDR3 loop is CASSLLDEQYF. CDR3 nucleotide sequence: TGTGCCAGCAGCTTACTCGACGAGCAGTACTTC.

This rearrangement joins TRBV2 to TRBJ2-7, with a weak D call TRBD2 (6 bases). The germline V and J ends were trimmed by 6 bases and 5 bases, with 17 bases remaining between them. Per the germline V gene, CDR1 is SNHLY and CDR2 is FYNNEI. The length of the CDR3 is 14 residues. The CDR3 sequence: CASRTGTAGNEQYF. CDR3 nucleotides: TGTGCCAGCAGAACCGGGACGGCGGGGAACGAGCAGTACTTC.

The rearrangement uses TRBV10-3 and TRBJ1-5, with 7 nucleotides matching TRBD1. The V segment lost 6 bases and the J segment 8 bases; nucleotides outside the gene matches: 7. Germline-derived CDR1 and CDR2 are ENHRY and SYGVKD. CDR3 length: 13 amino acids. CDR3 residues: CAISPGTAEPQHF. The CDR3 coding sequence is TGTGCCATCAGCCCCGGGACAGCTGAGCCCCAGCATTTT.